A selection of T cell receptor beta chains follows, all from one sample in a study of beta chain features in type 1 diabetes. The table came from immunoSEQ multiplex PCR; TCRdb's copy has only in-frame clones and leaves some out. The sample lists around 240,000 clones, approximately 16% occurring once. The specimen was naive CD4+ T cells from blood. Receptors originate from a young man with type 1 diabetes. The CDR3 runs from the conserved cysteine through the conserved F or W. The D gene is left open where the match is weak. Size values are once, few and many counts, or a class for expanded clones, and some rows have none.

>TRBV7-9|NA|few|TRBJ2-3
CASSRGTDTQYF
TGTGCCAGCAGCCGCGGGACAGATACGCAGTATTTT
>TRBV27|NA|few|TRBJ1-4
CASSFQGTNEKLFF
TGTGCCAGCAGTTTCCAGGGGACAAATGAAAAACTGTTTTTT
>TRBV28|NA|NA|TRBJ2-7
CASSRPLRGDEQYF
TGTGCCAGCAGTCGACCATTGAGGGGCGACGAGCAGTACTTC
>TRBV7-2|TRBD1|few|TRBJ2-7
CASSPTGDSYEQYF
TGTGCCAGCAGCCCGACAGGGGATTCCTACGAGCAGTACTTC
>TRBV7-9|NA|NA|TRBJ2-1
CASSSGTLSYEQFF
TGTGCCAGCAGCTCGGGAACGCTCTCCTATGAGCAGTTCTTC
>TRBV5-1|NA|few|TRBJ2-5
CASSPTGIGETQYF
TGCGCCAGCAGCCCGACAGGAATTGGAGAGACCCAGTACTTC
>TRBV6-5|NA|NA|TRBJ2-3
CASSSRGASTDTQYF
TGTGCCAGCAGTTCCCGGGGGGCTAGCACAGATACGCAGTATTTT
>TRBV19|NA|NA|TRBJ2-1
CASSIATEGQFF
TGTGCCAGTAGTATAGCAACAGAAGGTCAGTTCTTC
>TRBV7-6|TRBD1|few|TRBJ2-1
CASSLQGAFDNEQFF
TGTGCCAGCAGCTTACAGGGGGCGTTTGACAATGAGCAGTTCTTC
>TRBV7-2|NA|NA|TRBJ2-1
CASSLAMSEEQFF
TGTGCCAGCAGCTTAGCCATGTCAGAGGAGCAGTTCTTC
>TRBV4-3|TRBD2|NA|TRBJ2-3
CASSQDFGRAADTQYF
TGCGCCAGCAGCCAAGATTTCGGGAGGGCCGCAGATACGCAGTATTTT
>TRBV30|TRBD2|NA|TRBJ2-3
CAFQGLAGTSDTQYF
TGTGCCTTCCAGGGACTAGCGGGGACCTCAGATACGCAGTATTTT
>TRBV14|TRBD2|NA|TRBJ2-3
CASSPGLAGGDTQYF
TGTGCCAGCAGCCCCGGACTAGCGGGAGGAGATACGCAGTATTTT
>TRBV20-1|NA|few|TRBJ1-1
CSAPGGTEAFF
TGCAGTGCTCCGGGGGGCACTGAAGCTTTCTTT
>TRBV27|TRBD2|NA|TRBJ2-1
CASSLLLGLAGVNEQFF
TGTGCCAGCAGTTTATTGTTAGGACTAGCGGGAGTCAATGAGCAGTTCTTC
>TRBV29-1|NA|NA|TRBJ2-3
CSVEDTSTDTQYF
TGCAGCGTTGAGGACACTAGCACAGATACGCAGTATTTT
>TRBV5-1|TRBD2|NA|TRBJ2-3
CASSFRSGSSTDTQYF
TGCGCCAGCAGCTTCCGAAGCGGGAGTAGCACAGATACGCAGTATTTT
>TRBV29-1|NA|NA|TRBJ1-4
CSGATGGKLFF
TGCAGCGGCGCTACCGGAGGAAAACTGTTTTTT
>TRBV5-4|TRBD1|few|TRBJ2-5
CASSIGQGRGETQYF
TGTGCCAGCAGCATAGGACAGGGCCGTGGAGAGACCCAGTACTTC
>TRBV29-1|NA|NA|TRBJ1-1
CSSRDWENTEAFF
TGCAGCTCCAGGGATTGGGAAAACACTGAAGCTTTCTTT
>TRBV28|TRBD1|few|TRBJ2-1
CASSFHRGFTYNEQFF
TGTGCCAGCAGTTTCCACAGGGGCTTTACCTACAATGAGCAGTTCTTC
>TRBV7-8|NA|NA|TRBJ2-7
CASSTGPSAYEQYF
TGTGCCAGCAGCACGGGACCCTCAGCCTACGAGCAGTACTTC
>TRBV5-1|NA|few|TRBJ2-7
CASREDSQPYEQYF
TGCGCCAGCAGAGAGGACAGCCAACCCTACGAGCAGTACTTC
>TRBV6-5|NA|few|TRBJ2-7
CASSYSPPGDADEQYF
TGTGCCAGCAGTTACAGCCCACCCGGGGATGCGGACGAGCAGTACTTC
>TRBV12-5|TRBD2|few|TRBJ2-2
CASGPGLAGTGELFF
TGTGCTAGTGGTCCTGGACTAGCGGGCACCGGGGAGCTGTTTTTT
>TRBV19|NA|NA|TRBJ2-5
CASSIRRGPETQYF
TGTGCCAGTAGTATACGTCGAGGACCGGAGACCCAGTACTTC
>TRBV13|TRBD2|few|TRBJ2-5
CASSLGLALAGTQETQYF
TGTGCCAGCAGCTTAGGCCTTGCACTAGCGGGTACACAAGAGACCCAGTACTTC
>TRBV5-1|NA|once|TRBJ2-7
CASSWGASYSYEQYF
TGCGCCAGCAGCTGGGGGGCTTCGTACTCCTACGAGCAGTACTTC
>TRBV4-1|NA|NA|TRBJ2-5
CASSQDLPAGQETQYF
TGCGCCAGCAGCCAAGATTTGCCGGCAGGCCAAGAGACCCAGTACTTC
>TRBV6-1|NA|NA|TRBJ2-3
CASSEGPSAGDTQYF
TGTGCCAGCAGTGAAGGTCCTAGCGCCGGAGATACGCAGTATTTT
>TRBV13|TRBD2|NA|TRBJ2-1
CASSPRGEGSYNEQFF
TGTGCCAGCAGCCCCCGCGGGGAGGGCTCCTACAATGAGCAGTTCTTC
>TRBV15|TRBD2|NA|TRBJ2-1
CATSKSGRAYYNEQFF
TGTGCCACCAGCAAAAGCGGGAGGGCCTACTACAATGAGCAGTTCTTC
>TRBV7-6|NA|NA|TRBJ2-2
CASSLAPIPNTGELFF
TGTGCCAGCAGCTTAGCGCCGATCCCAAACACCGGGGAGCTGTTTTTT
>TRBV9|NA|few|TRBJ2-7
CASSEAGTPSYEQYF
TGTGCCAGCAGCGAAGCCGGGACGCCCTCCTACGAGCAGTACTTC
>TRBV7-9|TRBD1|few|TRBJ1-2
CASSPGTASSYTF
TGTGCCAGCAGCCCCGGGACAGCTTCAAGCTACACCTTC
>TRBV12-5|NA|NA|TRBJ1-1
CASGLAGGPPGTEAFF
TGTGCTAGTGGTTTGGCCGGGGGCCCCCCGGGCACTGAAGCTTTCTTT
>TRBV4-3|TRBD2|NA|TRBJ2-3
CASSQEEASGRIPDTQYF
TGCGCCAGCAGCCAAGAAGAGGCTAGCGGGAGGATCCCAGATACGCAGTATTTT
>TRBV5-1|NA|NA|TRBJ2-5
CASSLVGGAETQYF
TGCGCCAGCAGCTTGGTTGGCGGGGCAGAGACCCAGTACTTC
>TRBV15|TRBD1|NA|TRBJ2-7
CATSRAGGLYEQYF
TGTGCCACCAGCAGGGCAGGGGGCCTTTACGAGCAGTACTTC
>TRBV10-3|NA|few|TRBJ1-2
CAISVAQRNYGYTF
TGTGCCATCAGTGTGGCCCAACGGAACTATGGCTACACCTTC
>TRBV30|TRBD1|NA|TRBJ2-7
CAWSVQGFRNEQYF
TGTGCCTGGAGTGTACAGGGGTTTCGGAACGAGCAGTACTTC
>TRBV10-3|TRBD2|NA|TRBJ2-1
CATDSGTSNNEQFF
TGTGCCACCGACTCCGGGACTAGTAATAATGAGCAGTTCTTC
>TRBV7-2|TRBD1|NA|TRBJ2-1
CASSTGQGFYNEQFF
TGTGCCAGCAGCACGGGACAGGGGTTTTACAATGAGCAGTTCTTC
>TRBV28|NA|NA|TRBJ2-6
CASSLSGSGANVLTF
TGTGCCAGCAGTTTATCCGGATCTGGGGCCAACGTCCTGACTTTC
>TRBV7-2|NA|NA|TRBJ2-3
CASSFVDTQYF
TGTGCCAGCAGCTTCGTCGATACGCAGTATTTT
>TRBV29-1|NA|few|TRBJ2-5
CSAQMETQYF
TGCAGCGCACAAATGGAGACCCAGTACTTC